Below, one TCR beta chain is given with its context. Its antigen has not been determined. Per-nucleotide qualities are absent, and no much larger clonotype sits a single base away. This entry is derived from a study of T cells after yellow fever vaccination (dated by TCRdb to the late 2010s). Background on the whole study: Libraries from fractions with low cell numbers were prepared with the SMART-Seq v4 Ultra Low Input RNA kit. To track T-cell clones before and after primary and booster YFV17D yellow fever vaccination, bulk TCR alpha and beta repertoires were sequenced longitudinally. Two healthy male donors, one aged 18 to 30 and one aged 30 to 40 years, made up the cohort. Blood was collected at multiple timepoints before and after primary and secondary immunization, and bulk PBMC replicates and cell subsets were isolated. What the authors observed across the whole study: Most clones expanded after primary vaccination were re-detected after the booster (around 96% of CD4 and approximately 88% of CD8), suggesting broad memory maintenance. Compared with the primary T-cell response, the secondary T-cell response was weaker but faster, peaking on day 5 rather than day 15. A small share of clonotypes occurred in both CD4 and CD8 compartments, likely arising from convergent recombination. FACS-sorted repertoires could contain abundant contaminating clonotypes from the bulk population, so computational filtering was required. Because only a couple of donors were included in the study, the extent to which the findings can be generalized is limited.

V gives up 4 bases and J gives up 5 bases, and the segment between their germline ends measures 13 bases. The CDR3 goes from the cysteine to the phenylalanine over 14 residues. CDR3 DNA only is kept here, 42 bases in frame from base 1. CDR1 and CDR2 are drawn from the germline V gene: SNHLY, FYNNEI. TCRdb shows the sequencer as Illumina NovaSeq 6000. TCR cDNA was synthesized by 5'RACE template switching, which introduced a universal primer site and unique molecular identifiers. Priming for cDNA synthesis came from both the TCR alpha and TCR beta constant segments. Library amplification involved two PCR steps, and the second step added sample barcodes and sequencing adapters. Sequencing of libraries was performed on Illumina HiSeq 2500 (2x100 bp) or NovaSeq (2x150 bp). As for how the authors treated the data: MIGEC handled demultiplexing of reads and collapsing into UMI consensus sequences, while MiXCR performed V(D)J alignment. Vaccine-responding clonotypes were identified with edgeR using replicate PBMC samples, with FDR below 0.01 and a log2 fold change above 5 up to day 15 being required. Bulk clonotypes were assigned CD4 or CD8 identity according to which sequenced CD4 or CD8 repertoire held them at higher abundance. TCRdb took the public reads, trimmed them with fastp at Q25, ran MiXCR for clone calling and kept in-frame beta chains. Each record represents a unique CDR3 protein, reported with the most common genes and DNA among its rows. The authors' filters were not applied to this entry. The sample table lists a few hundred thousand distinct CDR3 sequences, 18% of them with a count of one. Together, the top ten hold roughly a sixth of the sample.

Per the publication, the treatment or condition label means: live attenuated yellow fever vaccine strain. At every blood-draw timepoint, two biological replicates of bulk PBMCs were collected. PBMCs were isolated from peripheral blood using a standard Ficoll-Paque protocol. TriZol was used to extract RNA from bulk PBMCs, CD4 and CD8 fractions, and dextramer-positive and dextramer-negative fractions. The sequence links TRBV2 to TRBJ2-3; a tentative D match to TRBD2 spans 7 bases. The sequenced sample was PBMCs, obtained before the yellow fever booster vaccination. The receptor's source is a man between 18 and 29 years old who received the YFV17D yellow fever vaccine. In nucleotides, the sequence is TGTGCCAGCAGTGTTAACAGGGAGGGAGATACGCAGTATTTT. Its protein product is CASSVNREGDTQYF. Full variable domain (CDR3 extended with the reference TRBV2 and TRBJ2-3 proteins): EPEVTQTPSHQVTQMGQEVILRCVPISNHLYFYWYRQILGQKVEFLVSFYNNEISEKSEIFDDQFSVERPDGSNFTLKIRSTKLEDSAMYFCASSVNREGDTQYFGPGTRLTVL.